Following are 27 T cell receptor beta chains from one sample sequenced in a study of blood T cell repertoires in COVID-19. Profiled with immunoSEQ multiplex PCR; TCRdb holds only in-frame clones, not every one. In the table there are 100,000 to 150,000 clones, over 75% of which are singletons. The sample consisted of peripheral blood. Receptors originate from an older man with active or convalescent COVID-19.

The chain links TRBV2 to TRBJ2-3; D uncertain. Germline assignment: CDR1 SNHLY and CDR2 FYNNEI. The ends were cut back, 3 bases at V and 1 base at J, with 11 bases in the middle. The CDR3 consists of 15 residues. The CDR3 DNA sequence: TGTGCCAGCAGTGACCATGCTAGTGGCACAGATACGCAGTATTTT. Amino acids: CASSDHASGTDTQYF.

This chain connects TRBV7-2 to TRBJ1-4; D ambiguous. CDR1 and CDR2 from the germline V gene are SGHTA and FQGNSA. The germline V and J ends were trimmed by 1 base and 7 bases, with 16 bases remaining between them. There are 16 residues in the CDR3. CDR3 DNA sequence: TGTGCCAGCAGCTTAGACGGAGGCTGGGGAACTGAAAAACTGTTTTTT. Its protein is CASSLDGGWGTEKLFF.

The rearrangement uses TRBV11-2 and TRBJ2-3; possible D gene TRBD2, 5 bases. Trimming took 5 bases from V and 2 from J, leaving 11 bases between them. The CDR3 sequence is 14 residues long. In germline, CDR1 is SGHAT, CDR2 FQNNGV. CDR3 coding DNA: TGTGCCAGCAGCCCTGTGACTAACACAGATACGCAGTATTTT. Amino acid sequence: CASSPVTNTDTQYF. Full variable domain (outside the CDR3, taken from reference TRBV11-2 and TRBJ2-3): EAGVAQSPRYKIIEKRQSVAFWCNPISGHATLYWYQQILGQGPKLLIQFQNNGVVDDSQLPKDRFSAERLKGVDSTLKIQPAKLEDSAVYLCASSPVTNTDTQYFGPGTRLTVL.

This clone was detected only a few times. This sequence joins TRBV3-1 (or the pseudogene TRBV3-2) and TRBJ1-1; no clear D. Trimming removed 1 base at V and 4 bases at J, with 10 bases between. Germline CDR1 is LGHDT and CDR2 is YNNKEL (reference sequence). CDR3 length: 14 amino acids. CDR3: CASSQGWLGTEAFF. Written as DNA, the CDR3 is TGTGCCAGCAGCCAAGGGTGGCTTGGCACTGAAGCTTTCTTT.

The rearrangement links TRBV7-2 to TRBJ1-6, with TRBD1 as a possible D gene (6 bases). Trimming left V 5 bases short and J 7 bases short, with 15 bases between. Germline CDR1 is SGHTA and CDR2 is FQGNSA. The CDR3 loop spans 15 amino acids. The CDR3 reads CASSPYRVGNSPLHF. DNA of the CDR3: TGTGCCAGCAGCCCCTACAGGGTGGGCAATTCACCCCTCCACTTT.

The chain carries TRBV6-2 or TRBV6-3 and TRBJ2-7; D is unclear. Trimming took off 0 bases at V and 4 bases at J, with 16 bases between the two ends. Germline CDR1 MNHEY, CDR2 SVGEGT. The CDR3 sequence is 16 residues long. CDR3 region: CASSYSNGIRVYEQYF. CDR3 nucleotide sequence: TGTGCCAGCAGTTACTCGAATGGAATTCGGGTTTACGAGCAGTACTTC.

V is TRBV28 and J is TRBJ2-2; 8 nucleotides agree with TRBD2. The ends lost 4 bases at V and 3 bases at J; junction bases unmatched: 4. CDR1 MDHEN and CDR2 SYDVKM come from the germline V gene. The CDR3 has 15 amino acids. The CDR3 sequence: CASSSSGGDTGELFF. The CDR3 DNA reads as TGTGCCAGCAGTTCCAGCGGGGGAGACACCGGGGAGCTGTTTTTT.

This clone appeared a single time. The chain has TRBV9 and TRBJ2-5, with 8 nucleotides matching TRBD2. There are 16 residues in the CDR3. Trimming at V came to 0 bases and at J to 2 bases, leaving 6 bases not matched to a gene. Germline V gives CDR1 SGDLS, CDR2 YYNGEE. This CDR3 is CASSVGARGVQETQYF. The CDR3 DNA sequence: TGTGCCAGCAGCGTAGGCGCGCGGGGGGTTCAAGAGACCCAGTACTTC.

This CDR3 is CASSQNSGRNQPQHF. CDR3 nucleotides: TGTGCCAGCTCACAAAACTCTGGGAGGAACCAGCCCCAGCATTTT. V and J are TRBV18 and TRBJ1-5; no clear D. Trimming pared 4 bases from V and 7 bases from J, leaving 17 bases between. The CDR3 totals 15 residues. Germline CDR1 KGHSH, CDR2 LQKENI.

The CDR3 bases are TGTGCCAGCAGCGCCTCCTTTAGAGAAAAACTGTTTTTT. It encodes CASSASFREKLFF. The chain recombines TRBV28 with TRBJ1-4, with D uncertain. Trimming cost V 6 bases and J 8 bases, with 13 bases left between them. CDR1 and CDR2 from the germline V gene are MDHEN and SYDVKM. This CDR3 region has 13 residues.

J is TRBJ2-1 and V is TRBV19; 9 bases are a match to TRBD2. Germline CDR1 reads LNHDA; CDR2 reads SQIVND (reference sequence). The CDR3 is made up of 15 amino acids. V lost 3 bases, J lost 6 bases, and 6 bases stayed unmatched. CDR3 protein: CASSIGGLASNEQFF. Here the CDR3 DNA reads TGTGCCAGTAGTATTGGGGGACTAGCTTCCAATGAGCAGTTCTTC.

This clone turned up a few times. The chain couples TRBV2 to TRBJ1-5, with D perhaps TRBD1 (5 bases). The V end lost 4 bases, the J end lost 3 bases, and 10 bases lay between the germline ends. CDR1 is SNHLY, CDR2 FYNNEI, per germline. There are 14 residues in the CDR3. CDR3 loop: CASSAQGVNQPQHF. The CDR3 DNA reads TGTGCCAGCAGTGCCCAAGGGGTCAATCAGCCCCAGCATTTT.

J is TRBJ2-7 and V is TRBV6-2 or TRBV6-3; the match to TRBD2 covers 7 bases. Trimming removed 3 bases from V and 3 bases from J; junction bases left unmatched: 5. The CDR3 spans 14 residues. Germline V gene sequence: CDR1 MNHEY, CDR2 SVGEGT. CDR3 nucleotide sequence: TGTGCCAGCAGTTATGGGCTAGCGGTCTACGAGCAGTACTTC. Translation: CASSYGLAVYEQYF.

The CDR3 DNA reads TGTGCCAGCAGCTCCGACAGGGATCAGCCCCAGCATTTT. Encoded protein: CASSSDRDQPQHF. The V call is TRBV7-2, the J call TRBJ1-5; 7 positions agree with TRBD1. CDR1 and CDR2 from the germline V gene are SGHTA and FQGNSA. Germline trimming cut 4 bases from V and 5 bases from J; bases unmatched to any gene: 2. This CDR3 has 13 amino acids. The full variable domain, its missing parts supplied by reference TRBV7-2 and TRBJ1-5, is GAGVSQSPSNKVTEKGKDVELRCDPISGHTALYWYRQSLGQGLEFLIYFQGNSAPDKSGLPSDRFSAERTGGSVSTLTIQRTQQEDSAVYLCASSSDRDQPQHFGDGTRLSIL.

The rearrangement links TRBV5-1 to TRBJ2-7; the D gene is possibly TRBD1 (6 bases). Germline CDR1 reads SGHRS; CDR2 reads YFSETQ. The germline V and J ends were trimmed by 0 bases and 6 bases, with 10 bases remaining between them. This CDR3 comprises 13 residues. The CDR3 sequence: CASSLERTAEQYF. The CDR3 nucleotides read TGCGCCAGCAGCTTGGAGCGGACAGCCGAGCAGTACTTC. Variable domain in full (rest from reference TRBV5-1 and TRBJ2-7): KAGVTQTPRYLIKTRGQQVTLSCSPISGHRSVSWYQQTPGQGLQFLFEYFSETQRNKGNFPGRFSGRQFSNSRSEMNVSTLELGDSALYLCASSLERTAEQYFGPGTRLTVT.

The V and J genes are TRBV7-7 and TRBJ1-4; TRBD1 matches 9 bases. The length of the CDR3 is 15 residues. CDR1 is SSHAT and CDR2 is FNYEAQ in the germline V gene (reference sequence). Trimming at V came to 1 base and at J to 4 bases, leaving 1 base not matched to a gene. The CDR3 sequence: CASSLGGQGNEKLFF. Written as DNA, the CDR3 is TGTGCCAGCAGCTTAGGGGGACAGGGTAATGAAAAACTGTTTTTT.

V gene TRBV7-9 combines with J gene TRBJ1-5, with 8 positions matching TRBD1. Germline-derived CDR1 and CDR2 are SEHNR and FQNEAQ (reference sequence). There are 15 residues in the CDR3. Trimming cost V 4 bases and J 0 bases; bases outside gene matches: 2. The CDR3 protein is CASSYDRGSNQPQHF. Written as DNA, the CDR3 is TGTGCCAGCAGCTACGACAGGGGTAGCAATCAGCCCCAGCATTTT.

The chain is built from TRBV19 and TRBJ1-4; 9 bases align to TRBD1. With V trimmed by 5 bases and J by 4 bases, 5 bases remained unmatched. Germline V lookup: CDR1 LNHDA, CDR2 SQIVND (reference sequence). CDR3 length: 15 amino acids. CDR3 nucleotide sequence: TGTGCCAGTAGTCTGCCGGGACAGGGTAATGAAAAACTGTTTTTT. Protein sequence: CASSLPGQGNEKLFF.

V gene TRBV7-9 combines with J gene TRBJ1-4; D gene ambiguous. Trimming pared 5 bases from V and 3 bases from J, leaving 13 bases between. Germline V lookup: CDR1 SEHNR, CDR2 FQNEAQ (reference sequence). The CDR3 contains 15 residues. CDR3 loop: CASSTGSGPNEKLFF. In DNA, the CDR3 is TGTGCCAGCAGCACCGGTTCAGGTCCTAATGAAAAACTGTTTTTT.

The chain recombines TRBV5-1 with TRBJ2-7; D is perhaps TRBD1 (6 bases). The CDR3 totals 14 residues. V was pared by 5 bases and J by 6 bases, with 18 bases between. CDR1 is SGHRS and CDR2 is YFSETQ in the germline V gene. CDR3 sequence: CASSKDSLRLEQYF. CDR3 coding DNA: TGCGCCAGCAGTAAGGACAGCCTAAGGCTCGAGCAGTACTTC.

The V gene is TRBV7-9, the J gene TRBJ2-2, with 12 bases identical to TRBD2. The CDR3 is made up of 16 amino acids. Germline V gene data show CDR1 as SEHNR and CDR2 as FQNEAQ (reference sequence). The V segment lost 6 bases and the J segment 1 base; nucleotides outside the gene matches: 3. CDR3 in DNA: TGTGCCAGCAGTTCTAGCGGGAGGGGGAACACCGGGGAGCTGTTTTTT. Translated: CASSSSGRGNTGELFF.

The chain is built from TRBV6-5 and TRBJ2-7; D is possibly TRBD1 (6 bases). The CDR3 is 13 amino acids. Between the trimmed V and J ends, which lost 4 bases and 9 bases, there was a span of 16 bases. The V gene's germline CDR1 is MNHEY and CDR2 SVGAGI. Written as DNA, the CDR3 is TGTGCCAGCAGTTTCGGACAGTCGAGCCGGCAGTACTTC. Its protein is CASSFGQSSRQYF.

V is TRBV14 and J is TRBJ2-2, with TRBD2 identical over 10 bases. The CDR3 spans 17 residues. Germline CDR1 reads SGHDN; CDR2 reads FVKESK. Germline trimming cut 1 base from V and 5 bases from J; bases unmatched to any gene: 7. CDR3 sequence (DNA): TGTGCCAGCAGCCAAGGAGGGACTAGCGTAAAGACCGGGGAGCTGTTTTTT. This gives the protein CASSQGGTSVKTGELFF.

In DNA, the CDR3 is TGTGCCAGCAGCTTGGGGGTCGGGGGGAGCGAGCAGTACTTC. Translated, it gives CASSLGVGGSEQYF. V and J are TRBV5-4 and TRBJ2-7; 7 positions match TRBD2. The CDR3 loop spans 14 amino acids. V gave up 0 bases and J gave up 6 bases; unmatched junction bases: 6. Germline values: CDR1 SGHNT, CDR2 YYREEE (reference sequence). The complete variable domain, with remaining parts taken from reference TRBV5-4 and TRBJ2-7, reads ETGVTQSPTHLIKTRGQQVTLRCSSQSGHNTVSWYQQALGQGPQFIFQYYREEENGRGNFPPRFSGLQFPNYSSELNVNALELDDSALYLCASSLGVGGSEQYFGPGTRLTVT.

This clone was observed a handful of times. This chain connects TRBV19 to TRBJ1-4; 9 bases are shared with TRBD1. This CDR3 region has 15 residues. The V segment lost 5 bases and the J segment 3 bases; nucleotides outside the gene matches: 4. Germline values: CDR1 LNHDA, CDR2 SQIVND (reference sequence). Written as DNA, the CDR3 is TGTGCCAGTAGTTCCAGACAGGGGGCTAATGAAAAACTGTTTTTT. This encodes CASSSRQGANEKLFF. The entire variable domain, with the rest obtained from reference TRBV19 and TRBJ1-4, is as follows: DGGITQSPKYLFRKEGQNVTLSCEQNLNHDAMYWYRQDPGQGLRLIYYSQIVNDFQKGDIAEGYSVSREKKESFPLTVTSAQKNPTAFYLCASSSRQGANEKLFFGSGTQLSVL.

This clone was recorded once. The genes are TRBV12-5 and TRBJ2-5, with 11 bases fitting TRBD2. The CDR3 spans 17 residues. After removal of 1 base from V and 1 base from J, the junction contained 5 bases not matched to a gene. Looked up from germline, CDR1 is LGHNT and CDR2 is FRNRAP. The CDR3 here is CASGLGAGTSGQETQYF. CDR3 DNA sequence: TGTGCTAGTGGTTTGGGCGCCGGGACTAGCGGCCAAGAGACCCAGTACTTC.

The J gene is TRBJ2-5, the V gene TRBV18, with D maybe TRBD1 (5 bases). Germline CDR1 KGHSH, CDR2 LQKENI. V dropped 9 bases and J dropped 3 bases, with 8 bases sitting between them. The CDR3 spans 11 residues. CDR3 DNA: TGTGCCAGTACAGGCAAAGAGACCCAGTACTTC. As protein: CASTGKETQYF.